One sample yielded the 7 T cell receptor beta chains listed below, sequenced in a study of tumor-infiltrating lymphocytes in primary liver carcinoma. Both RNA and DNA were isolated together from roughly 20-30 mg of bulk tissue that had not been sorted. Starting material of 500 to 600 ng total RNA yielded TCR beta cDNA via a constant-region primer. Libraries covering TCR beta were generated through three nested multiplex PCR rounds (using a slightly modified ARM-PCR). TRBV1-TRBV30 forward and Cbeta reverse primers drove the first two approximately 10-cycle rounds. From the multiplex PCR reads, TCRdb called clonotypes with MiXCR, one entry per CDR3 protein. The data contain about 26,000 distinct CDR3 sequences, over 65% of them singletons. Sequenced sample: liver tumor tissue from sampling region 3. Subset described: tumor region T3, left-lateral pole. The receptors shown here come from a middle-aged man with primary liver carcinoma and hepatitis B virus infection.

In this sample, this clonotype turned up once. The germline gene is not matched at one end of the junction; a read error may be the cause. V usage is TRBV11-3 and J usage is TRBJ2-1; D may be TRBD1 or TRBD2 (5 bases each). CDR3 size: 13 residues. Germline-derived CDR1 and CDR2 are SGHNT and YENEEA. CDR3 loop: CASSLTWDDEQFF. CDR3 nucleotide sequence: TGTGCCAGTAGCTTAACGTGGGACGATGAGCAGTTCTTC.

Points on this clonotype: At one end, the junction sequence differs from germline, possibly due to a read error. V is TRBV11-2 and J is TRBJ2-6; D is perhaps TRBD1 or TRBD2 (5 bases each). The CDR3 covers 16 residues. Germline CDR1 is SGHAT and CDR2 is FQNNGV. The DNA for the CDR3 is TGTGCCTGCAGCTTAGATCTCGGGGCTGGACCCAACGTCCTGACTTTC. It specifies CACSLDLGAGPNVLTF.

Concerning this clonotype: This may be a read error, as it is one base from a much larger clone. V is TRBV27 and J is TRBJ2-1; D not resolved. Trimming took off 7 bases at V and 5 bases at J, with 9 bases between the two ends. The length of the CDR3 is 12 residues. Germline CDR1 and CDR2: MNHEY and SMNVEV (reference sequence). This chain's CDR3 is CASNQTNNEQFF. The CDR3 bases are TGTGCCAGCAATCAAACCAACAATGAGCAGTTCTTC.

In the case of this clonotype: This is likely a read error, given that the CDR3 carries no conserved phenylalanine or tryptophan at its end. V is TRBV10-3 and J is TRBJ1-1; D possibly corresponds to TRBD1 (5 bases). Germline assignment: CDR1 ENHRY and CDR2 SYGVKD. The CDR3 has 14 amino acids. CDR3 amino acids: CATRARDGHTEAFI. The CDR3 bases are TGTGCCACCAGAGCCCGGGACGGCCACACCGAAGCTTTCATT.

The chain is built from TRBV20-1 and TRBJ2-1; the D gene is possibly TRBD2 (6 bases). The CDR3 is 15 residues long. Trimming took off 0 bases at V and 2 bases at J, with 11 bases between the two ends. Germline CDR1 DFQATT, CDR2 SNEGSKA (reference sequence). The CDR3: CSARDGSTTYNEQFF. The CDR3 nucleotides are TGCAGTGCTAGAGACGGGAGTACTACCTACAATGAGCAGTTCTTC.

This clonotype is a singleton in its sample. A junction end diverges from the germline sequence, so it may reflect a read error. J is TRBJ2-2 and V is TRBV6-5; no clear D gene. The CDR3 has 15 amino acids. CDR1 and CDR2 (germline): MNHEY, SVGAGI. CDR3 loop: CTSSPEYRSAGELFF. The CDR3 DNA reads TGTACCAGCAGTCCCGAGTACCGTTCGGCAGGGGAGCTGTTTTTT.

Turning to this clonotype: The CDR3 carries no conserved terminal phenylalanine or tryptophan, so it likely arises from a read error. V is TRBV7-9 and J is TRBJ1-5; 8 nucleotides match TRBD1. The germline gives CDR1 SEHNR, CDR2 FQNEAQ (reference sequence). The length of the CDR3 is 16 residues. The V and J ends lost 5 bases and 5 bases, in that order; junction bases with no gene match: 11. The CDR3 coding sequence is TGTGCCAGCAGCCAGTGGACAGGGTTGATTGATCAGCCCCAGCATCTT. It specifies CASSQWTGLIDQPQHL.